The 8 T cell receptor beta chains below all came from one sample that was sequenced in a study of Graves' ophthalmopathy and Graves' hyperthyroidism. From RNA, the CDR3 regions of TCR beta chains were amplified and sequenced. HTBI primers were used in a first-round RT-PCR, which preceded a second-round multiplex PCR. TCRdb re-called the multiplex PCR reads through MiXCR, storing one row per CDR3 protein. The profile shows under 800,000 distinct CDR3 sequences, 22% of them singletons. The sample was peripheral blood. Receptors originate from a woman between 18 and 29 years old with stable Graves' hyperthyroidism. Some clones in this sample may be carry-over from other donors' samples.

This clonotype was counted many times. The gene calls are TRBV20-1 and TRBJ2-7; tentatively, D is TRBD1 or TRBD2 (7 bases each). V dropped 3 bases and J dropped 3 bases, with 18 bases sitting between them. This CDR3 has 15 residues. Germline assignment: CDR1 DFQATT and CDR2 SNEGSKA (reference sequence). The DNA of the CDR3 is TGCAGTGCTAGTAGATCTGTCAGGGGGGGCTACGAGCAGTACTTC. Translation gives CSASRSVRGGYEQYF.

This clonotype was observed a handful of times. This rearrangement joins TRBV12-3 or TRBV12-4 to TRBJ1-2; D is unclear. The CDR3 spans 12 residues. The ends were cut back, 3 bases at V and 8 bases at J, with 10 bases in the middle. The CDR3 coding sequence is TGTGCCAGCAGTTTCTGGGGTAAGGGCTACACCTTC. It translates to CASSFWGKGYTF.

This clonotype has ten or more counts. The chain couples TRBV4-1 to TRBJ2-7; 9 nucleotides align to TRBD1. This CDR3 comprises 14 residues. The germline V gene has CDR1 MGHRA and CDR2 YSYEKL. The junction had 6 bases not matched to a gene; V was cut back by 4 bases and J by 5 bases. CDR3 DNA sequence: TGCGCCAGCAGCCTATTAGGGACAGGGAACGAGCAGTACTTC. This codes for CASSLLGTGNEQYF.

The chain has TRBV6-1 and TRBJ1-6; tentative D call: TRBD1 (6 bases). In germline, CDR1 is MNHNS, CDR2 SASEGT. V gave up 3 bases and J gave up 8 bases, with 11 bases separating them. This CDR3 comprises 14 residues. The CDR3 region is CASSERDIDSPLHF. CDR3 bases: TGTGCCAGCAGTGAGCGGGACATCGATTCACCCCTCCACTTT.

This clonotype was detected ten times or more. A much bigger clone sits one base away, suggesting this may be a read error. The J gene is TRBJ2-5, the V gene TRBV20-1; D is unclear. Germline V gene lookup returns CDR1 DFQATT and CDR2 SNEGSKA (reference sequence). V gave up 2 bases and J gave up 5 bases, with 9 bases separating them. This CDR3 has 12 amino acids. The DNA of the CDR3 is TGCAGTGCTAGAAAGGCCCGGGAGACCCAGTACTTC. Its protein is CSARKARETQYF.

In this sample, this clonotype turned up many times. The rearrangement joins TRBV30 to TRBJ1-1, with 7 bases that match TRBD1. The CDR3 spans 13 residues. Germline CDR1 is GTSNPN and CDR2 is SVGIG (reference sequence). Unmatched junction bases numbered 3, after V lost 1 base and J lost 4 bases. The CDR3 reads CAWSDRGGTEAFF. CDR3 in DNA: TGTGCCTGGAGTGACAGGGGTGGCACTGAAGCTTTCTTT.

This clonotype was counted many times. The chain couples TRBV20-1 to TRBJ1-1; D call uncertain. The CDR3 runs 12 residues. CDR1 DFQATT and CDR2 SNEGSKA come from the germline V gene (reference sequence). Trimming stripped 6 bases from V and 1 base from J, with 9 bases between. The CDR3 reads CSASVRNTEAFF. CDR3 nucleotide sequence: TGCAGTGCCTCGGTCAGGAACACTGAAGCTTTCTTT.

This clonotype appeared many times. The CDR3 DNA sequence: TGTGCCAGCAGCCGCGACAGGGGGTTGGGAGGCTACACCTTC. Translation: CASSRDRGLGGYTF. This chain joins TRBV12-3 or TRBV12-4 and TRBJ1-2; 9 positions agree with TRBD1. The CDR3 spans 14 residues. After removal of 6 bases from V and 8 bases from J, the junction contained 10 bases not matched to a gene.